This passage covers 9 T cell receptor beta chains from one sample sequenced in a study of CD8+ T cells in alopecia areata. RNA, once extracted, was reverse transcribed into cDNA for use as the sequencing template. Libraries were prepared by immunoSEQ multiplex PCR; TCRdb keeps only in-frame clonotypes and omits some of them. The table records about 150,000 clones, around 50% of them present only once. The sample comprised CD4+ T cells sorted from blood. These receptors were collected from a human donor with alopecia areata.

The chain is built from TRBV7-3 and TRBJ2-1, with D unclear. This CDR3 has 13 residues. V lost 3 bases, J lost 13 bases, and 16 bases lay in between. Germline V gene sequence: CDR1 SGHTA, CDR2 FQGTGA. DNA of the CDR3: TGTGCCAGCAGCTTGACTGACCTAGACGTCCAGTTCTTC. The encoded protein is CASSLTDLDVQFF.

This clone was observed a few times. J is TRBJ2-5 and V is TRBV5-1, with TRBD2 matching over 10 bases. Germline V gene lookup returns CDR1 SGHRS and CDR2 YFSETQ. V gave up 5 bases and J gave up 4 bases; unmatched junction bases: 8. The CDR3 is 15 amino acids. The CDR3 here is CASSPSGSSGETQYF. The CDR3 DNA reads TGCGCCAGCAGTCCTAGCGGGAGTAGTGGAGAGACCCAGTACTTC.

The chain recombines TRBV11-2 with TRBJ2-7; D remains unclear. The CDR3 sequence is 10 residues long. Looked up from germline, CDR1 is SGHAT and CDR2 is FQNNGV. V was clipped by 5 bases and J by 6 bases, with 5 bases between them. The CDR3 DNA reads as TGTGCCAGCAGCACCGTCGAGCAGTACTTC. Residues: CASSTVEQYF.

This clone was observed a single time. Other DNA sequences in the same sample also yield this CDR3. The chain combines TRBV6-6 with TRBJ2-1, with D unresolved. The germline gives CDR1 MNHNY, CDR2 SVGAGI (reference sequence). Trimming left V 2 bases short and J 2 bases short, with 4 bases between. This CDR3 comprises 13 residues. The CDR3 DNA is TGTGCCAGCAGTTACAGCGCCTACAATGAGCAGTTCTTC. It translates to CASSYSAYNEQFF.

V gene TRBV6-5 combines with J gene TRBJ1-2; D gene unclear. Germline assignment: CDR1 MNHEY and CDR2 SVGAGI. The CDR3 loop spans 15 amino acids. V lost 6 bases and J 6 bases, leaving 20 bases between the germline ends. Here the CDR3 DNA reads TGTGCCAGCAGCCCGCATCTCGCCGTCCCCCATGGCTACACCTTC. Amino acid sequence: CASSPHLAVPHGYTF.

V gene TRBV9 combines with J gene TRBJ1-5; TRBD1 might be the D (5 bases). Germline CDR1 SGDLS, CDR2 YYNGEE. This CDR3 comprises 16 residues. V dropped 4 bases and J dropped 0 bases, with 14 bases sitting between them. CDR3: CASSPRGDYSNQPQHF. CDR3 sequence (DNA): TGTGCCAGCAGCCCGAGGGGAGATTATAGCAATCAGCCCCAGCATTTT. Looking up the rest from reference TRBV9 and TRBJ1-5 gives the full variable domain: DSGVTQTPKHLITATGQRVTLRCSPRSGDLSVYWYQQSLDQGLQFLIQYYNGEERAKGNILERFSAQQFPDLHSELNLSSLELGDSALYFCASSPRGDYSNQPQHFGDGTRLSIL.

The rearrangement links TRBV5-4 to TRBJ2-5; 7 positions agree with TRBD1. Germline V CDR1 and CDR2: SGHNT, YYREEE (reference sequence). The CDR3 spans 16 residues. The trim removed 4 bases at V and 2 bases at J, leaving 11 bases unmatched. CDR3 DNA sequence: TGTGCCAGCAGCGAATCCGGGACAGTGATACAAGAGACCCAGTACTTC. This codes for CASSESGTVIQETQYF. The complete variable domain, with remaining parts taken from reference TRBV5-4 and TRBJ2-5, reads ETGVTQSPTHLIKTRGQQVTLRCSSQSGHNTVSWYQQALGQGPQFIFQYYREEENGRGNFPPRFSGLQFPNYSSELNVNALELDDSALYLCASSESGTVIQETQYFGPGTRLLVL.

The V call is TRBV5-1, the J call TRBJ1-1, with 11 bases that match TRBD1. With 1 base clipped from V and 3 bases from J, the junction kept 14 bases outside the gene matches. The CDR3 consists of 19 residues. CDR1 is SGHRS, CDR2 YFSETQ, per germline. The chain's CDR3 is CASSLYPGTGGFLDTEAFF. DNA for the CDR3: TGCGCCAGCAGCTTGTACCCCGGGACAGGGGGATTTCTGGACACTGAAGCTTTCTTT. The variable domain in full, with the rest retrieved from reference TRBV5-1 and TRBJ1-1, is KAGVTQTPRYLIKTRGQQVTLSCSPISGHRSVSWYQQTPGQGLQFLFEYFSETQRNKGNFPGRFSGRQFSNSRSEMNVSTLELGDSALYLCASSLYPGTGGFLDTEAFFGQGTRLTVV.

The chain is built from TRBV5-1 and TRBJ2-2, with TRBD2 matching over 13 bases. This CDR3 has 16 amino acids. Germline V gives CDR1 SGHRS, CDR2 YFSETQ. The V segment lost 6 bases and the J segment 6 bases; nucleotides outside the gene matches: 8. CDR3 loop: CASTPPGLAGSGELFF. The CDR3, as DNA: TGCGCCAGCACCCCGCCGGGACTAGCGGGATCCGGGGAGCTGTTTTTT. The full variable domain, completed using reference TRBV5-1 and TRBJ2-2, is KAGVTQTPRYLIKTRGQQVTLSCSPISGHRSVSWYQQTPGQGLQFLFEYFSETQRNKGNFPGRFSGRQFSNSRSEMNVSTLELGDSALYLCASTPPGLAGSGELFFGEGSRLTVL.